This is a list of T cell receptor beta chains from one sample in a study of blood T cell repertoires in COVID-19. Libraries were prepared by immunoSEQ multiplex PCR; TCRdb keeps only in-frame clonotypes and omits some of them. This table has fewer than 350,000 clones, 86% appearing once. Sequencing input: peripheral blood. These receptor sequences come from a woman aged 25 to 45 who had recovered from COVID-19. Each CDR3 is given without its conserved first and last residue. Fields, in order: J gene, V gene, CDR3 protein.

TRBJ1-2 TRBV6-6 ASSYQYGYT
TRBJ2-2 TRBV10-3 AIKDRNTGELF
TRBJ1-1 TRBV20-1 SASRSNTEAF
TRBJ1-4 TRBV7-8 ASSSDRGLGEKLF
TRBJ2-3 TRBV7-2 ASSFWGSGNTDTQY
TRBJ1-3 TRBV11-2 ASSLDPSSGNTIY
TRBJ2-7 TRBV28 ASYSGNSYEQY
TRBJ1-4 TRBV3-1/TRBV3-2 ASSRAPEPEKLF
TRBJ2-5 TRBV6-1 ASSEMGPNSGMETQY
TRBJ2-7 TRBV12-5 ASGRLARAEQY
TRBJ2-5 TRBV19 ASSKAGTGGQETQY
TRBJ2-6 TRBV19 ASTLGAYRAGANVLT
TRBJ2-1 TRBV30 AWKRGNNEQF
TRBJ2-7 TRBV6-2/TRBV6-3 ASSYSIVGGLTYEQY
TRBJ1-1 TRBV11-2 ASSLGGPTEAF
TRBJ1-4 TRBV9 ASSVGQQEGGEKLF
TRBJ2-5 TRBV7-9 ASSPYGTGGETQY
TRBJ2-1 TRBV6-6 ASSLPEGLGNEQF
TRBJ2-7 TRBV6-5 ASASGTGGYYEQY
TRBJ2-7 TRBV5-1 ASSVGTDQPYEQY
TRBJ2-2 TRBV5-4 ASSLGRVNTGELF
TRBJ1-1 TRBV19 ASNAPGTGATEAF
TRBJ2-6 TRBV4-1 ASSHKATGAGANVLT
TRBJ1-2 TRBV7-9 ASSFISQGLSGYT
TRBJ1-1 TRBV11-2 ASSTQEGTEAF
TRBJ2-1 TRBV19 ASSDSGRINEQF
TRBJ1-1 TRBV5-1 ASSRDTGDTEAF
TRBJ2-2 TRBV7-9 ASSSGLAVTNTGELF
TRBJ1-5 TRBV12-3/TRBV12-4 ASRGTASQPQH
TRBJ1-4 TRBV27 ASSSRETNEKLF
TRBJ1-1 TRBV6-4 ASTGTGAEAF
TRBJ1-3 TRBV7-9 ASSYDTSGNTIY
TRBJ1-2 TRBV5-4 ASSLVGTGDGYT
TRBJ2-5 TRBV19 ASSKVLAEEETQY
TRBJ2-1 TRBV30 ALGEGGVEEQF
TRBJ1-5 TRBV5-1 ASSLFPGQGDNQPQH
TRBJ1-2 TRBV2 ASTENSQLNLPGGYT